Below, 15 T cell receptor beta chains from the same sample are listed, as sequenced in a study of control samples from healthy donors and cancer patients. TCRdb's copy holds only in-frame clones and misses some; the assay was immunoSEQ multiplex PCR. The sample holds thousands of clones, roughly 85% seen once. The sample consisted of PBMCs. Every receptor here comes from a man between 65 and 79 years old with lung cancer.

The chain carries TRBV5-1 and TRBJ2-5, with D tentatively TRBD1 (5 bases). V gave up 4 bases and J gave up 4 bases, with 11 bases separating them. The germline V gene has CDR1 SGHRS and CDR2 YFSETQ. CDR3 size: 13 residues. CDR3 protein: CASSTQGRETQYF. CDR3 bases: TGCGCCAGCAGCACGCAGGGCCGAGAGACCCAGTACTTC.

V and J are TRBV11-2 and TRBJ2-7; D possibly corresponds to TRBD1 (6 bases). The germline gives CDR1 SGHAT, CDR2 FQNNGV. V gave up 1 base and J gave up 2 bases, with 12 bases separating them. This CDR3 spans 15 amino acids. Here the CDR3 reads CASSLVGQGTYEQYF. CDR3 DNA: TGTGCCAGCAGCTTAGTCGGGCAGGGGACCTACGAGCAGTACTTC.

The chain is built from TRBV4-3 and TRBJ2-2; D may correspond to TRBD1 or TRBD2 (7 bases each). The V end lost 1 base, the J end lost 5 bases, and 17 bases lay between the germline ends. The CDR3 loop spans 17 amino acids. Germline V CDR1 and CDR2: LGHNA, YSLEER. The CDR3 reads CASSQAVGGGGTGELFF. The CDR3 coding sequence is TGCGCCAGCAGCCAAGCAGTAGGGGGCGGGGGTACCGGGGAGCTGTTTTTT.

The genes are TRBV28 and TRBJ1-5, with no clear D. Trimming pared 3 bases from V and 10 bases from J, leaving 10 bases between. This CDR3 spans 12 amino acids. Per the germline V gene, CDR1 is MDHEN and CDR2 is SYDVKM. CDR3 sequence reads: CASSFSQTPQHF. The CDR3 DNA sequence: TGTGCCAGCAGTTTCTCCCAGACCCCCCAGCATTTT.

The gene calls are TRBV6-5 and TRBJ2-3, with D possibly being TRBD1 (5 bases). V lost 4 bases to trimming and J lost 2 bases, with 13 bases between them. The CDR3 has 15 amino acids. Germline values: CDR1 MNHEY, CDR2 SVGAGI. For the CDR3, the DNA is TGTGCCAGCAGTTTAGGAAGGACACACACAGATACGCAGTATTTT. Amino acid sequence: CASSLGRTHTDTQYF.

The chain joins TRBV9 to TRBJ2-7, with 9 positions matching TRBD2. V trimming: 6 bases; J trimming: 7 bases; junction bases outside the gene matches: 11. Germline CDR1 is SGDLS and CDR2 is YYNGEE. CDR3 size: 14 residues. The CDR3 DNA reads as TGTGCCAGCAACGAAGCGGGAGGTCCGAGGGAGCAGTACTTC. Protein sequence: CASNEAGGPREQYF.

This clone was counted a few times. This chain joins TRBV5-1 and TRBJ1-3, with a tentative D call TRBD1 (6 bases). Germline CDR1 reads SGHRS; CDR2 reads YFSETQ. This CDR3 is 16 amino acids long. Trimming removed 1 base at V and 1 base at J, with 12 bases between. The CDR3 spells CASSLTIQGSGNTIYF. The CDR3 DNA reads TGCGCCAGCAGCTTGACAATACAGGGTTCTGGAAACACCATATATTTT.

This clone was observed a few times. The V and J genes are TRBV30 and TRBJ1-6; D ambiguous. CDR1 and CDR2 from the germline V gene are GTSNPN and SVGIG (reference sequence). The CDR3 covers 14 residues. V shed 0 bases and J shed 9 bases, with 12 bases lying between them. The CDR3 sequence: CAWSVTGESSPLHF. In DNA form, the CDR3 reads TGTGCCTGGAGTGTTACTGGGGAGTCTTCACCCCTCCACTTT.

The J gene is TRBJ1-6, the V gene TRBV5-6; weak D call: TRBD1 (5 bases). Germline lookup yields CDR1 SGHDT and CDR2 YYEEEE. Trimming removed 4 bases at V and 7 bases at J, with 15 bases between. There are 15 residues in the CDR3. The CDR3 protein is CASSTRQLINSPLHF. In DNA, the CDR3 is TGTGCCAGCAGCACGAGACAGTTGATCAATTCACCCCTCCACTTT.

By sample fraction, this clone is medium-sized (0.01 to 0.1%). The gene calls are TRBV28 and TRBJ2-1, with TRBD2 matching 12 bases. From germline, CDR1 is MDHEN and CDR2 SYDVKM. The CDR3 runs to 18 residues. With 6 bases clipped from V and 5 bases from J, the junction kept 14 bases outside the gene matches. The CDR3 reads CASRPLAGGWRFDNEQFF. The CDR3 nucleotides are TGTGCCAGCAGGCCACTAGCGGGAGGCTGGCGGTTTGACAATGAGCAGTTCTTC. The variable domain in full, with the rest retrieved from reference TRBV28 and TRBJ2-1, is DVKVTQSSRYLVKRTGEKVFLECVQDMDHENMFWYRQDPGLGLRLIYFSYDVKMKEKGDIPEGYSVSREKKERFSLILESASTNQTSMYLCASRPLAGGWRFDNEQFFGPGTRLTVL.

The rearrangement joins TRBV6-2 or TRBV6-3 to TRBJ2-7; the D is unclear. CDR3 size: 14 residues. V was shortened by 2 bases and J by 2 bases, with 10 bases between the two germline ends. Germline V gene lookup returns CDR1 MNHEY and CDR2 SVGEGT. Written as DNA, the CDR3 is TGTGCCAGCAGTTACGCCGTGCAGACCTACGAGCAGTACTTC. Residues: CASSYAVQTYEQYF.

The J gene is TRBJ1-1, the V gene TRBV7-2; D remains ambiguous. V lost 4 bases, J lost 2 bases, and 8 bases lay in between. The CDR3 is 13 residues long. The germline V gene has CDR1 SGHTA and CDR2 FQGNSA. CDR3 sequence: CASSSQPNTEAFF. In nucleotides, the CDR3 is TGTGCCAGCAGCTCTCAACCAAACACTGAAGCTTTCTTT.

CDR3 DNA: TGCAGCGGGGGACAGGGCGGCACAGATACGCAGTATTTT. Translation: CSGGQGGTDTQYF. The V and J genes are TRBV29-1 and TRBJ2-3, with 9 bases that match TRBD1. The CDR3 is 13 residues long. Trimming cost V 7 bases and J 1 base; bases outside gene matches: 3. Per germline, CDR1 SQVTM and CDR2 ANQGSEA.

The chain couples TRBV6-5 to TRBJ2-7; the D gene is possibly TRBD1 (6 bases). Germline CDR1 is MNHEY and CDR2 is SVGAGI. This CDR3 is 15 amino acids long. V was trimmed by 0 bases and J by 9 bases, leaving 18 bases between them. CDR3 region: CASSYSQGPSWGQYF. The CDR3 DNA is TGTGCCAGCAGTTACTCACAGGGTCCCTCCTGGGGGCAGTACTTC.

This CDR3 is CASSSRTGPNSNQPQHF. The CDR3 bases are TGTGCCAGCAGCTCAAGGACAGGACCTAATAGCAATCAGCCCCAGCATTTT. This chain connects TRBV7-8 to TRBJ1-5; 7 nucleotides align to TRBD1. V was pared by 4 bases and J by 0 bases, with 9 bases of the junction left unmatched. Germline V CDR1 and CDR2: SGHVS, FQNEAQ. This CDR3 has 17 residues.